This T cell receptor beta chain was sequenced in a study of blood T cell repertoires in COVID-19. At the level of the study: Whether acute or convalescent, the COVID-19 samples came from the United States, Italy and Spain. Sources were T cells, B-cell-depleted T cells, or PBMCs; the material itself was cDNA or gDNA.

Per the authors' pipeline: Amplification with reference gene primers provided the estimates of nucleated cell counts. Data came from immunoSEQ multiplex PCR; TCRdb stores just in-frame clones and leaves some out. That table furnishes V, J and clone size, whereas the DNA furnished D and trimming. The profile shows hundreds of thousands of clones, around nine tenths of them singletons. The CDR3 consists of 14 residues. In germline, CDR1 is MNHEY, CDR2 SVGAGI. The trim removed 5 bases at V and 3 bases at J, leaving 6 bases unmatched. This chain links TRBV6-5 with TRBJ1-1; 7 nucleotides line up with TRBD1. The sequenced sample consisted of peripheral blood. The clonotype comes from a man of 80 years or more with acute or convalescent COVID-19. Here the CDR3 reads CASSPGGRHTEAFF. The CDR3 region has the DNA TGTGCCAGCAGTCCAGGGGGGCGACACACTGAAGCTTTCTTT.